This T cell receptor (beta chain) stems from a study of shared clonotypes between healthy human individuals (dated by TCRdb to 2019 to 2021). Context from the whole study: A few men and a couple of women, aged 18 to 49 years, made up the cohort. For each donor, CD4 naive and CD4 memory were each run on three plates, CD8 naive on two plates, and CD8 memory on one plate. Blood TCR repertoires of five healthy adults were deeply sequenced to estimate repertoire size and the extent of clonotype sharing between individuals. To increase sequencing depth and limit assay-specific biases, different laboratories used diverse techniques to prepare libraries and sequence TCR repertoires. Each donor's leukapheresis produced roughly between about 0.8 and 8.9 billion PBMCs.

Results and caveats for the whole study, not just this receptor: Because the study included a small number of donors, the genetic and exposure-history diversity represented was limited. Based on pairwise subsampling, the degree of clonotype sharing among donors was expected to be affected by sequencing depth. Sampling was restricted to blood, and TCR repertoires in tissues likely differ from the TCR repertoires found in blood. Around 5% of naive CD4, 3% to 3.5% of naive CD8, 2.3% of memory CD4, and 0.35% to 0.5% of memory CD8 clonotypes were shared across a few donors. Rarefaction of sorted-subset datasets indicated incomplete sequencing despite the large sequencing depth. Larger estimated clonotype richness was generally found for naive subsets than for memory subsets. Higher generation probabilities were observed for clonotypes shared by all four sorted-subset donors than for non-shared clonotypes.

The CDR3 holds 14 amino acids from the cysteine to the phenylalanine. Solely the CDR3 DNA is kept, with 42 bases framed from the first base. The germline V gene sets CDR1 to MGHRA and CDR2 to YSYEKL. V and J are truncated by 1 base and 8 bases respectively, leaving an intervening sequence of 14 bases. A note on this clone: The antigen it recognizes is unknown. Qualities for individual bases were not recorded, and no much larger clone is one base off.

The donors were healthy, HIV-negative adults who had no recently reported acute infections or vaccinations. Every donor was a Caucasian adult living in Nashville, Tennessee, USA. CD4+ T cells were enriched by magnetic negative selection, after which naive cells were positively selected on CD45RA and the negative fraction was taken as the memory subset. Blood was obtained by leukapheresis, after which PBMCs were separated by Ficoll-Histopaque density gradient centrifugation and cryopreserved in liquid nitrogen vapor phase. Analytical flow cytometry was used to check the purity and quantity of each magnetically sorted T cell population. Each sorted fraction had its genomic DNA isolated and then quantified by UV absorbance on a Nanodrop 2000c. Using the deep immunoSEQ assay, TCR CDR3 regions were amplified from genomic DNA by multiplex PCR. Extracted genomic DNA from each cell subset was distributed evenly across all wells of several immunoSEQ 96-well plates, and each plate was treated as a replicate. For sorted subsets, about 200 ng genomic DNA, equal to about 30,000 T cell genomes, was loaded into each replicate PCR. Purified libraries were quantified with a Qubit 3.0 fluorometer, sized on a Bioanalyzer 2100, and re-quantified with the KAPA Library Quantification kit. Every immunoSEQ 96-well plate was sequenced on a dedicated single-read 150-cycle Illumina NextSeq 550 flow cell. The authors processed their data as follows. Because the immunoSEQ output included only junctional sequences and no quality scores, the filtering could not be the same as the filtering used for full-length reads. To assign V/J genes and CDR3, sequences were annotated against IMGT germline references using PyIR, a Python wrapper for IgBLAST v1.9. Reads were filtered out if the reads had weak V/J assignments (E-value above 1e-6), no CDR3, stop codons, out-of-frame junctions, or ambiguous translated residues. A V3J clonotype was defined by an identical inferred V gene, J gene, and CDR3 amino acid sequence. Percentage overlap between repertoires was computed as shared unique clonotypes divided by the size of the smaller repertoire. Richness of each repertoire was evaluated using RTK rarefaction, the Chao1 estimator, and Recon v2.1 estimates of unobserved clonotypes. Generation probabilities were computed with OLGA for all TCRbeta clonotypes obtained by the gDNA method from four donors. The immuneACCESS repertoire file appears here via TCRdb, limited to in-frame rearrangements. These files lack a portion of the clones; in checked studies, under half of the deficit traces to unresolved V genes, and the cause of the others is not known. V and J calls and clone size come straight from that table; D and trimming were deduced from the DNA. For this sample there are roughly 2 million clones; 85% to 95% appear just once. The ten biggest clones cover about 0.13% of the sample.

The sequence was collected from a man aged 18-30 years in good health. Sequencing used naive CD4+ T cells sorted from blood. The cell subset or site label corresponds to: CD45RA+ positively selected. The chain is assembled from TRBV4-1 and TRBJ1-1; TRBD1 is a possible D gene, resting on 5 matching bases. The CDR3 protein sequence reads: CASSQASRGGEAFF. The DNA reads as follows: TGCGCCAGCAGCCAAGCCTCTAGGGGAGGGGAAGCTTTCTTT.